This record looks at one T cell receptor (beta chain) sequence and its context. Germline assignment: CDR1 SGHTA and CDR2 FQGNSA. The length of the CDR3 is 14 residues. Trimming cost V 5 bases and J 4 bases; bases outside gene matches: 7. This sample is drawn from a study of blood T cell repertoires in COVID-19. Study background: The United States, Italy and Spain supplied acute and convalescent COVID-19 samples. PBMCs, B-cell-depleted T cells, or T cells were the source of the cDNA or gDNA that made up the material.

Authors' methods: Reference gene primer amplification gave nucleated cell count estimates. Method: immunoSEQ multiplex PCR; TCRdb's copy keeps in-frame clones and lacks some. V, J and clone size were drawn from that table, and D and trimming were deduced from the DNA. The sample lists around 19,000 clones, around nine tenths seen once, with 11% in the top ten. The specimen sequenced was peripheral blood. The sequence came from a human donor in a cohort sampled during active COVID-19. The rearrangement links TRBV7-2 to TRBJ1-2; 7 nucleotides align to TRBD1. The CDR3 nucleotides are TGTGCCAGCAGCACCCGACAGGGTGGCTATGGCTACACCTTC. The encoded protein is CASSTRQGGYGYTF. The complete variable domain, with remaining parts taken from reference TRBV7-2 and TRBJ1-2, reads GAGVSQSPSNKVTEKGKDVELRCDPISGHTALYWYRQSLGQGLEFLIYFQGNSAPDKSGLPSDRFSAERTGGSVSTLTIQRTQQEDSAVYLCASSTRQGGYGYTFGSGTRLTVV.